This record looks at one T cell receptor (beta chain) sequence and its context. The CDR3 is 13 residues long. V was clipped by 5 bases and J by 0 bases, with 7 bases between them. From germline, CDR1 is SNHLY and CDR2 FYNNEI. In the authors' methods: Amplifying reference gene primers gave estimates of nucleated cell counts. Profiled with immunoSEQ multiplex PCR; TCRdb holds only in-frame clones, not every one. V and J calls and clone size are those listed in that table; D and trimming were worked out from the DNA. The profile shows some 230,000 clones, approximately 90% of them singletons. The data were taken from a study of blood T cell repertoires in COVID-19. All enrollees were roughly 18 to 95 years old and from roughly 26 US areas.

This chain uses TRBV2 with TRBJ1-2; the D is unclear. Source material: PBMCs or T cells enriched from blood (not recorded which). The clonotype was recovered from a woman under 30 in a cohort exposed to, infected with or recovered from COVID-19 (not recorded which). Here the CDR3 DNA reads TGTGCCAGCAGTCGAGACACTAACTATGGCTACACCTTC. Translating gives CASSRDTNYGYTF.